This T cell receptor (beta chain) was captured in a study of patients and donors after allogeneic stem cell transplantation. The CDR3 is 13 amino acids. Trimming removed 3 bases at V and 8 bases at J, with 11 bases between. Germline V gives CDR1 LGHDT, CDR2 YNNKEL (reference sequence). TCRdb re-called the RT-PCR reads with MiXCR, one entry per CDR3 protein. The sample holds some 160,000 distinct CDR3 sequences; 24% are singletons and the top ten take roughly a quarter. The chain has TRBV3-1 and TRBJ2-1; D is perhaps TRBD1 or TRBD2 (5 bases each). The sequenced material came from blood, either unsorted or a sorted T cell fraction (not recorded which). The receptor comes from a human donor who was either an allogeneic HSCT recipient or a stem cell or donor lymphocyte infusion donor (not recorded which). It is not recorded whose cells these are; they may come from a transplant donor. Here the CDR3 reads CASSQRGDDEQFF. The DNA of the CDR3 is TGTGCCAGCAGCCAGCGAGGGGATGATGAGCAGTTCTTC.